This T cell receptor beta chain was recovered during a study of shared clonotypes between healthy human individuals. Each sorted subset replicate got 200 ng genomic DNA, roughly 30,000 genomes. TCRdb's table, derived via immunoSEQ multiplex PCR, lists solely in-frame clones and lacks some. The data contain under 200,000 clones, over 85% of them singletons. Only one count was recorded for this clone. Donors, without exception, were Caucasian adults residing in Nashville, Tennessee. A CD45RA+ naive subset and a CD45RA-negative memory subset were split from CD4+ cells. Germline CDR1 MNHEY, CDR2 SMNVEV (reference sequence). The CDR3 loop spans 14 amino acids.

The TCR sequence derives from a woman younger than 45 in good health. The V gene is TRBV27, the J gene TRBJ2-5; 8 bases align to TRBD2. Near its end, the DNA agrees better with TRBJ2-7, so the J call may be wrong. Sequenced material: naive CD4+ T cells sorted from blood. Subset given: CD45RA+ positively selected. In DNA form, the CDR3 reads TGTGCCAGCAGTTTATTTGGACTAGCCGACGAGCAGTACTTC. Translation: CASSLFGLADEQYF.